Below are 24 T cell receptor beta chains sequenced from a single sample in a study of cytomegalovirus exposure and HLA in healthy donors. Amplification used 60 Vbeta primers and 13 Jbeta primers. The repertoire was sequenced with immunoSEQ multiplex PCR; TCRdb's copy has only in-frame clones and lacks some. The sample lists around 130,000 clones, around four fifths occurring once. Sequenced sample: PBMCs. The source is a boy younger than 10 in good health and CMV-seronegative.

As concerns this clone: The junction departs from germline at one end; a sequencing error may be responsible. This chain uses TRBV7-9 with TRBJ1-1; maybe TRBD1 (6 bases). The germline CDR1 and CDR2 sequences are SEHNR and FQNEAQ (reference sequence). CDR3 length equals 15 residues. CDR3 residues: CSSTAKGTRRPEAFF. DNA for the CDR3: TGTTCCAGCACAGCTAAAGGGACAAGACGGCCTGAAGCTTTCTTT.

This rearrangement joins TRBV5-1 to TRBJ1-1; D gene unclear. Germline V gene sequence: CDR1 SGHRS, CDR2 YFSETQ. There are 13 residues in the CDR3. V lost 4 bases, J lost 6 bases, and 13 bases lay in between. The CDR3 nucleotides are TGCGCCAGCAGCCTGAGCATTGGTCCTGAAGCTTTCTTT. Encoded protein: CASSLSIGPEAFF. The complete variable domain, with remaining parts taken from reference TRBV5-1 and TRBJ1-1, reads KAGVTQTPRYLIKTRGQQVTLSCSPISGHRSVSWYQQTPGQGLQFLFEYFSETQRNKGNFPGRFSGRQFSNSRSEMNVSTLELGDSALYLCASSLSIGPEAFFGQGTRLTVV.

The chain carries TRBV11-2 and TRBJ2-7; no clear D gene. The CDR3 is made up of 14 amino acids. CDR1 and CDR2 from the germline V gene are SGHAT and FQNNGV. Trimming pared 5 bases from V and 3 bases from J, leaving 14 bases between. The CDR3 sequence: CASSLTFGGYEQYV. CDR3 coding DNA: TGTGCCAGCAGCCTGACCTTTGGCGGCTACGAGCAGTACGTC.

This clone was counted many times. This CDR3 reads CASRDRENTEAFF. The CDR3 coding sequence is TGTGCCAGCAGGGACAGAGAAAACACTGAAGCTTTCTTT. The chain recombines TRBV6-1 with TRBJ1-1, with a tentative D call TRBD1 (6 bases). Germline CDR1 MNHNS, CDR2 SASEGT. V shed 6 bases and J shed 2 bases, with 10 bases lying between them. The CDR3 is 13 amino acids.

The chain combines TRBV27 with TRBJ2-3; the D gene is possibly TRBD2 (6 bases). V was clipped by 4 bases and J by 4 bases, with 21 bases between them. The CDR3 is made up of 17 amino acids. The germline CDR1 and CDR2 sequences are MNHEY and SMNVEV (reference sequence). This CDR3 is CASSWTSLSSGADTQYF. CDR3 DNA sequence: TGTGCCAGCAGTTGGACTTCTCTTAGTTCGGGGGCAGATACGCAGTATTTT.

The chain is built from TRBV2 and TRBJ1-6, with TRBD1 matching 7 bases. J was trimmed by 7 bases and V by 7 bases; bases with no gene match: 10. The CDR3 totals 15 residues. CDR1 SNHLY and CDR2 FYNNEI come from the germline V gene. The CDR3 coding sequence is TGTGCCAGCACTTCGACAGGGAGCCTAAATTCACCCCTCCACTTT. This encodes CASTSTGSLNSPLHF.

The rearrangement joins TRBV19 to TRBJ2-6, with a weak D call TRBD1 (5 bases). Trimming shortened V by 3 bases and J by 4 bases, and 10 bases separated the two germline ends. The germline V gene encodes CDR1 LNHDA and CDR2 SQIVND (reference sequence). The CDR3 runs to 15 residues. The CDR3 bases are TGTGCCAGTAGTATTACAGGTGCAGGGGCCAACGTCCTGACTTTC. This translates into CASSITGAGANVLTF.

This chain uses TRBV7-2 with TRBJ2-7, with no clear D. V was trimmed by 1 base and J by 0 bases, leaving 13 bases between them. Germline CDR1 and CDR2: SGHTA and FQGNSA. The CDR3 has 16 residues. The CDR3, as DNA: TGTGCCAGCAGCTTAGGACACAAGTCTCCCTCCTACGAGCAGTACTTC. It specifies CASSLGHKSPSYEQYF.

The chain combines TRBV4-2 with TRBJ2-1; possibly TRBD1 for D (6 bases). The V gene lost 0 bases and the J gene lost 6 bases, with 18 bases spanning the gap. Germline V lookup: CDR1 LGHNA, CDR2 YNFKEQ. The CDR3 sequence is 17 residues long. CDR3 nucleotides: TGTGCCAGCAGCCAAGAAAGCTCGGGGACAAAAGCCAATGAGCAGTTCTTC. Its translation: CASSQESSGTKANEQFF.

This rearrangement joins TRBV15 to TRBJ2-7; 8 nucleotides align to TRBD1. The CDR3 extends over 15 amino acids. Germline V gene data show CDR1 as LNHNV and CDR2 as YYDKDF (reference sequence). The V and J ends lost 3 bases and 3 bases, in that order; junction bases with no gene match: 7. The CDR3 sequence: CATSRETGGSYEQYF. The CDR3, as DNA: TGTGCCACCAGCAGGGAAACAGGGGGAAGCTACGAGCAGTACTTC.

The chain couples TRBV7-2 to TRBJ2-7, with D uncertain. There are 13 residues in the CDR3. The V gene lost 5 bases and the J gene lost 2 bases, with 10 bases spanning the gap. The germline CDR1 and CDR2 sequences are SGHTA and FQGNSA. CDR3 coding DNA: TGTGCCAGCAGCCCAGGCCCCACCTACGAGCAGTACTTC. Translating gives CASSPGPTYEQYF.

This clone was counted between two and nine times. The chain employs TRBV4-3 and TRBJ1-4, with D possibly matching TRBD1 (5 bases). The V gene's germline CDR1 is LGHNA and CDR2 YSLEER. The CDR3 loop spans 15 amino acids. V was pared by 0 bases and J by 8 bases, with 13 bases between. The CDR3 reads CASSQDLWGPEKLFF. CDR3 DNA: TGCGCCAGCAGCCAAGATCTGTGGGGCCCCGAAAAACTGTTTTTT.

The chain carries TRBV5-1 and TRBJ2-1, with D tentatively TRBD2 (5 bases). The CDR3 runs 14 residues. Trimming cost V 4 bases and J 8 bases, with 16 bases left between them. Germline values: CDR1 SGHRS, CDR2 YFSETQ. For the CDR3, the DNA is TGCGCCAGCAGCCCGACAACGGGGTACTATGAGCAGTTCTTC. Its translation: CASSPTTGYYEQFF. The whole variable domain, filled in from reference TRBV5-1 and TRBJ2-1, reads KAGVTQTPRYLIKTRGQQVTLSCSPISGHRSVSWYQQTPGQGLQFLFEYFSETQRNKGNFPGRFSGRQFSNSRSEMNVSTLELGDSALYLCASSPTTGYYEQFFGPGTRLTVL.

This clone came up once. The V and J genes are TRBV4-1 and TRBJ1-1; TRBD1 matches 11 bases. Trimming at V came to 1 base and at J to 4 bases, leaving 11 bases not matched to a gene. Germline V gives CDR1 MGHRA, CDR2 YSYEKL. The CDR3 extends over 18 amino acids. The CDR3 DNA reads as TGCGCCAGCAGCCAAGCTCCGGGACAGGGGGGGGACGGCACTGAAGCTTTCTTT. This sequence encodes CASSQAPGQGGDGTEAFF.

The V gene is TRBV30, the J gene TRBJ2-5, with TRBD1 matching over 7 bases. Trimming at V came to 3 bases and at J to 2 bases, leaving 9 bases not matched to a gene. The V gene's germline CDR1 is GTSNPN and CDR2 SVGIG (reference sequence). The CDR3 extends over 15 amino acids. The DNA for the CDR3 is TGTGCCTGGAGCAGGGACAGACCTATTCAAGAGACCCAGTACTTC. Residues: CAWSRDRPIQETQYF.

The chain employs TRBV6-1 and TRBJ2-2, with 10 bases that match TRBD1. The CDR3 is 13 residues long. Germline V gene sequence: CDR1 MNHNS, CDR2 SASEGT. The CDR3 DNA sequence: TGTACCGTTGGACAGGGGGACACCGGGGAGCTGTTTTTT. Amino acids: CTVGQGDTGELFF.

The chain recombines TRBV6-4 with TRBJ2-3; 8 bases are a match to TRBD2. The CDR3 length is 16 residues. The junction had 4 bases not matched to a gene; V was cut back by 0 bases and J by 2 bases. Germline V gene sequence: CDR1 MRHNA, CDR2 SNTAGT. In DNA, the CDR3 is TGTGCCAGCAGTGACTCAGCACTAGCGGCCACAGATACGCAGTATTTT. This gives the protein CASSDSALAATDTQYF.

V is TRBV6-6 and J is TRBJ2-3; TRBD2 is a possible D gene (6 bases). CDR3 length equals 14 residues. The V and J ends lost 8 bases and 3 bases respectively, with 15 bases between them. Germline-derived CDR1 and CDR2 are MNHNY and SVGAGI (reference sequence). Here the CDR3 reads CASCLGGGTDTQYF. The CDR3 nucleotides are TGTGCCAGCTGCTTGGGAGGCGGTACAGATACGCAGTATTTT.

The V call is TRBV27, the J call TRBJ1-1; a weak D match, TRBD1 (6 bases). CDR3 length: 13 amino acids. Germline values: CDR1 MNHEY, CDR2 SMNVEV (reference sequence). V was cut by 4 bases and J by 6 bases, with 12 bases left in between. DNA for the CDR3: TGTGCCAGCAGTTATATGACAGGCTCTGAAGCTTTCTTT. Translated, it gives CASSYMTGSEAFF.

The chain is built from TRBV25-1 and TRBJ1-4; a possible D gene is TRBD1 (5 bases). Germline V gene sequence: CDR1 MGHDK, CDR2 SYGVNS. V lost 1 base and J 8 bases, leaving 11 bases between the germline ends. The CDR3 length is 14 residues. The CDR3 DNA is TGTGCCAGCAGTGAATCCAGGGTGGAAGAAAAACTGTTTTTT. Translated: CASSESRVEEKLFF.

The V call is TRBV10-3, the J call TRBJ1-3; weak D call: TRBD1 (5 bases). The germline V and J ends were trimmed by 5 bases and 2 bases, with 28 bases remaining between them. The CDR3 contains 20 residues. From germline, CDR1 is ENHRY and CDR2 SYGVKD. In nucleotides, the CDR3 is TGTGCCATCAGTCCCCCCCCTGGGGGGACGGGCCCCTGGGCTGGAAACACCATATATTTT. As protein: CAISPPPGGTGPWAGNTIYF.

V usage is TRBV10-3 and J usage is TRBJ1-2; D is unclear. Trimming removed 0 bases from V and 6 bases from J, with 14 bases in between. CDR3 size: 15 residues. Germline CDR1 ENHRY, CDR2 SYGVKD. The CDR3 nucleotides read TGTGCCATCAGTGAGTCCAGTGTGCGGGAGGATGGCTACACCTTC. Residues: CAISESSVREDGYTF.

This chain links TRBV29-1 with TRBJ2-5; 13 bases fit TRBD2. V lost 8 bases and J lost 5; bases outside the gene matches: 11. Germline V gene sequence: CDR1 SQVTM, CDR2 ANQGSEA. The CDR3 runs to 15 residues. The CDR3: CSFRTSGRGMETQYF. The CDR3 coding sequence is TGCAGCTTCCGGACTAGCGGGAGAGGGATGGAGACCCAGTACTTC.

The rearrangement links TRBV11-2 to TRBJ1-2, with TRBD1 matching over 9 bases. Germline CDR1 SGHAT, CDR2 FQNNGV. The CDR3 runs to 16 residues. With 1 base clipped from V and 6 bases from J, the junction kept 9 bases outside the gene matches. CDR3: CASSLVKGTGRHGYTF. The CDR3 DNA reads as TGTGCCAGCAGCTTAGTGAAGGGGACAGGGAGGCATGGCTACACCTTC.